This is a list of T cell receptor beta chains from one sample in a study of T-cell reconstitution after alpha-beta-depleted transplantation in children. In TCRdb, the PCR reads were re-called with MiXCR into one record per CDR3 protein. The repertoire includes about 250,000 distinct CDR3 sequences, roughly a quarter of them detected once, and under 5.5% sits in the top ten. Sequenced material: PBMCs, mostly from graft donor cells, taken 360 days after TCRalphabeta/CD19-depleted stem cell transplant. All receptors come from a female patient between 2 and 10 years old who had a stem cell transplant for congenital amegakaryocytic thrombocytopenia, so the T cells may come from the graft donor. Each CDR3 is given without its conserved first and last residue.

v_gene: TRBV4-1; j_gene: TRBJ2-3; CDR3aa: ASSQGWSSTDTQY
v_gene: TRBV20-1; j_gene: TRBJ2-2; CDR3aa: SAIIQKYTGELF
v_gene: TRBV3-1; j_gene: TRBJ2-2; CDR3aa: ASSFAPGAGSHTGELF
v_gene: TRBV6-1; j_gene: TRBJ2-1; CDR3aa: ASRSSLNEQF
v_gene: TRBV11-2; j_gene: TRBJ1-3; CDR3aa: ASSLVVGNTIY
v_gene: TRBV11-2; j_gene: TRBJ1-5; CDR3aa: ASISEAGHLNQPQH
v_gene: TRBV10-3; j_gene: TRBJ2-7; CDR3aa: AISESKSRYEQY
v_gene: TRBV3-1; j_gene: TRBJ1-5; CDR3aa: ASSFSPGTGGFQPQH
v_gene: TRBV7-9; j_gene: TRBJ2-6; CDR3aa: ASPLDQGVSGANVLT
v_gene: TRBV20-1; j_gene: TRBJ2-7; CDR3aa: SARSVTGAYEQY
v_gene: TRBV28; j_gene: TRBJ2-7; CDR3aa: ASREATGVEQY
v_gene: TRBV5-1; j_gene: TRBJ2-5; CDR3aa: ASSFILAEETQY
v_gene: TRBV10-3; j_gene: TRBJ1-1; CDR3aa: AISVGSIDTEAF
v_gene: TRBV20-1; j_gene: TRBJ2-1; CDR3aa: SAIGRYNEQF
v_gene: TRBV9; j_gene: TRBJ2-1; CDR3aa: ASSPDPQFYSGGGIVNEQF
v_gene: TRBV7-8; j_gene: TRBJ2-1; CDR3aa: ASSRVTGTRNNEQF
v_gene: TRBV5-6; j_gene: TRBJ2-3; CDR3aa: ASRSKLLDRAKDTQY
v_gene: TRBV2; j_gene: TRBJ2-1; CDR3aa: AIRGLAKANEQF
v_gene: TRBV12-3/TRBV12-4; j_gene: TRBJ1-5; CDR3aa: ASSSESGGRQPQH
v_gene: TRBV7-2; j_gene: TRBJ1-2; CDR3aa: ASSLDAGGGYGYT
v_gene: TRBV5-1; j_gene: TRBJ1-6; CDR3aa: ASSLADNSPLH
v_gene: TRBV28; j_gene: TRBJ2-7; CDR3aa: ASSLQGSSLYEQY
v_gene: TRBV7-2; j_gene: TRBJ2-1; CDR3aa: ASSLFNNEQF
v_gene: TRBV6-5; j_gene: TRBJ2-2; CDR3aa: ASSTSGMNTGELF
v_gene: TRBV2; j_gene: TRBJ1-5; CDR3aa: ASTPGARGFSNQPQH
v_gene: TRBV6-1; j_gene: TRBJ2-2; CDR3aa: ASRKQASTGELF
v_gene: TRBV4-3; j_gene: TRBJ2-1; CDR3aa: ASSQWQGAEEQF
v_gene: TRBV20-1; j_gene: TRBJ2-5; CDR3aa: RPGQVRGETQY
v_gene: TRBV12-3/TRBV12-4; j_gene: TRBJ1-1; CDR3aa: ASSLTPLRKYTEAF
v_gene: TRBV12-3/TRBV12-4; j_gene: TRBJ1-1; CDR3aa: ASSAPRGALYTEAF
v_gene: TRBV5-1; j_gene: TRBJ2-5; CDR3aa: ASSLGGQKTQY
v_gene: TRBV5-4; j_gene: TRBJ2-3; CDR3aa: ASSSGTSGSWADTQY
v_gene: TRBV6-5; j_gene: TRBJ1-5; CDR3aa: ASSLGQDSNQPQH